A single sample is the source of the 28 T cell receptor beta chains below, sequenced in a study of OX40 agonist ivuxolimab in advanced cancers. Produced via immunoSEQ multiplex PCR; TCRdb's table is partial and in-frame only. The sample lists fewer than 100,000 clones, more than 70% occurring once. Sequenced here: CD4+ or CD8+ T cells sorted from blood, sampled in a trial of the OX40 agonist ivuxolimab. These receptors all stem from an adult with an advanced solid tumor such as melanoma, head and neck, liver or kidney cancer.

This clone has just one count. The chain joins TRBV19 to TRBJ1-2, with TRBD1 identical over 8 bases. The CDR3 totals 15 residues. Germline CDR1 LNHDA, CDR2 SQIVND (reference sequence). The V and J ends lost 1 base and 4 bases, in that order; junction bases with no gene match: 5. CDR3 DNA sequence: TGTGCCAGTAGTATAGGGCAGGGGGCCGGCTATGGCTACACCTTC. Its translation: CASSIGQGAGYGYTF.

The chain joins TRBV28 to TRBJ1-1; D is uncertain. The germline V gene encodes CDR1 MDHEN and CDR2 SYDVKM. CDR3 size: 12 residues. V shed 6 bases and J shed 5 bases, with 10 bases lying between them. In DNA form, the CDR3 reads TGTGCCAGCAGAGCGTTCGGGACTGAAGCTTTCTTT. Translation: CASRAFGTEAFF.

V usage is TRBV6-5 and J usage is TRBJ2-7, with TRBD2 as a possible D gene (5 bases). Between the trimmed V and J ends, which lost 2 bases and 3 bases, there was a span of 8 bases. CDR3 length: 13 residues. Germline-derived CDR1 and CDR2 are MNHEY and SVGAGI. The CDR3 here is CASSYKRSYEQYF. In DNA form, the CDR3 reads TGTGCCAGCAGTTACAAGCGGAGCTACGAGCAGTACTTC.

The chain is built from TRBV28 and TRBJ2-5; tentative D call: TRBD2 (6 bases). Germline assignment: CDR1 MDHEN and CDR2 SYDVKM. V was clipped by 4 bases and J by 4 bases, with 16 bases between them. This CDR3 is built from 15 residues. CDR3: CASSWTGDQGETQYF. In nucleotides, the CDR3 is TGTGCCAGCAGTTGGACGGGGGACCAGGGAGAGACCCAGTACTTC. Full variable domain (outside the CDR3, taken from reference TRBV28 and TRBJ2-5): DVKVTQSSRYLVKRTGEKVFLECVQDMDHENMFWYRQDPGLGLRLIYFSYDVKMKEKGDIPEGYSVSREKKERFSLILESASTNQTSMYLCASSWTGDQGETQYFGPGTRLLVL.

This chain connects TRBV4-2 to TRBJ2-5, with TRBD1 as a possible D gene (5 bases). V shed 4 bases and J shed 0 bases, with 18 bases lying between them. Germline values: CDR1 LGHNA, CDR2 YNFKEQ. The CDR3 runs to 17 residues. The chain's CDR3 is CASSLKMGLSDQETQYF. The CDR3 DNA sequence: TGTGCCAGCAGCCTGAAGATGGGGCTCTCCGACCAAGAGACCCAGTACTTC.

The J gene is TRBJ1-1, the V gene TRBV6-1; D is uncertain. The CDR3 is made up of 14 amino acids. V lost 2 bases and J 0 bases, leaving 7 bases between the germline ends. The germline V gene encodes CDR1 MNHNS and CDR2 SASEGT. CDR3 in amino acids: CASSERTLNTEAFF. CDR3 nucleotides: TGTGCCAGCAGTGAACGTACATTGAACACTGAAGCTTTCTTT.

This sequence joins TRBV10-1 and TRBJ2-7; D unclear. V dropped 0 bases and J dropped 0 bases, with 12 bases sitting between them. The CDR3 runs 16 residues. The germline V gene has CDR1 WNHNN and CDR2 SYGVQD (reference sequence). As DNA, the CDR3 is TGCGCCAGCAGTGAGTCGGTCGTAACTCCCTCCTACGAGCAGTACTTC. Amino acids: CASSESVVTPSYEQYF.

V is TRBV19 and J is TRBJ1-1; D ambiguous. The V end lost 7 bases, the J end lost 1 base, and 16 bases lay between the germline ends. This CDR3 is 15 amino acids long. The germline V gene encodes CDR1 LNHDA and CDR2 SQIVND (reference sequence). CDR3 in amino acids: CASIPFRGENTEAFF. The CDR3 coding sequence is TGTGCCAGTATCCCCTTTCGCGGTGAGAACACTGAAGCTTTCTTT.

The chain combines TRBV6-6 with TRBJ2-7; tentatively, D is TRBD1 or TRBD2 (5 bases each). The CDR3 contains 14 residues. Germline loops: CDR1 MNHNY, CDR2 SVGAGI (reference sequence). Trimming took 6 bases from V and 7 from J, leaving 19 bases between them. In DNA, the CDR3 is TGTGCCAGCAGGCCGCCGGGACCCCCTCGAGAGCAGTACTTC. It codes for CASRPPGPPREQYF.

The rearrangement joins TRBV5-6 to TRBJ1-4, with D perhaps TRBD1 (5 bases). Germline lookup yields CDR1 SGHDT and CDR2 YYEEEE. The V end lost 5 bases, the J end lost 3 bases, and 11 bases lay between the germline ends. The CDR3 consists of 14 residues. This CDR3 reads CASSYRGPNEKLFF. The CDR3 DNA sequence: TGTGCCAGCAGTTACCGGGGACCTAATGAAAAACTGTTTTTT.

CDR3 in DNA: TGCGCCAGCAGCTTTTTGGTCCAGGAAGAGACCCAGTACTTC. Protein: CASSFLVQEETQYF. The rearrangement joins TRBV5-1 to TRBJ2-5; D remains unclear. Germline values: CDR1 SGHRS, CDR2 YFSETQ. This CDR3 spans 14 amino acids. V lost 2 bases, J lost 3 bases, and 11 bases lay in between.

About this clone: A junction boundary mismatches the germline segment, possibly from a read error. The chain joins TRBV5-1 to TRBJ2-5; a possible D gene is TRBD2 (5 bases). The germline V gene has CDR1 SGHRS and CDR2 YFSETQ. The CDR3 has 17 amino acids. This chain's CDR3 is CTSRRSLGSGAQETQYF. CDR3 sequence (DNA): TGCACCAGCAGGAGGTCCTTGGGCAGCGGAGCACAAGAGACCCAGTACTTC.

V usage is TRBV5-1 and J usage is TRBJ1-1; D might be TRBD1 (5 bases). Germline CDR1 reads SGHRS; CDR2 reads YFSETQ. This CDR3 comprises 16 residues. The germline V and J ends were trimmed by 4 bases and 2 bases, with 18 bases remaining between them. This CDR3 is CASSPTSATVNTEAFF. CDR3 sequence (DNA): TGCGCCAGCAGCCCTACGTCGGCGACAGTTAACACTGAAGCTTTCTTT.

The chain combines TRBV5-1 with TRBJ2-3; TRBD1 aligns across 10 bases. CDR3 size: 13 residues. Germline values: CDR1 SGHRS, CDR2 YFSETQ. V gave up 3 bases and J gave up 9 bases; unmatched junction bases: 4. The CDR3 sequence: CASSSGTGETQYF. CDR3 nucleotide sequence: TGCGCCAGCAGCTCCGGGACAGGGGAAACGCAGTATTTT.

This chain connects TRBV6-1 to TRBJ2-7, with 11 bases identical to TRBD1. Germline CDR1 and CDR2: MNHNS and SASEGT. The CDR3 has 14 amino acids. V gave up 7 bases and J gave up 7 bases; unmatched junction bases: 9. In nucleotides, the CDR3 is TGTGCCAGCATTCGGGACAGGGGGATGGGTGAGCAGTACTTC. Amino acids: CASIRDRGMGEQYF.

The chain uses TRBV7-2 and TRBJ1-5, with a possible D match to TRBD1 (6 bases). Trimming stripped 5 bases from V and 5 bases from J, with 13 bases between. The CDR3 is 14 amino acids. Germline assignment: CDR1 SGHTA and CDR2 FQGNSA. CDR3 residues: CASSLQDSYQPQHF. The CDR3 nucleotides read TGTGCCAGCAGCCTCCAGGACAGCTATCAGCCCCAGCATTTT.

The rearrangement links TRBV11-2 to TRBJ1-6; D is ambiguous. Trimming pared 2 bases from V and 0 bases from J, leaving 11 bases between. This CDR3 has 17 residues. Germline CDR1 is SGHAT and CDR2 is FQNNGV. CDR3 nucleotide sequence: TGTGCCAGCAGCTTAAGCGTCCGCAGCTCCTATAATTCACCCCTCCACTTT. This translates into CASSLSVRSSYNSPLHF.

This clone has just one count. The J gene is TRBJ2-3, the V gene TRBV5-1, with unresolved D. The CDR3 runs to 17 residues. Trimming shortened V by 4 bases and J by 0 bases, and 18 bases separated the two germline ends. Germline V CDR1 and CDR2: SGHRS, YFSETQ. The CDR3 region has the DNA TGCGCCAGCAGCGGTGGACCAGGATCTTCTAGCACAGATACGCAGTATTTT. It yields the protein CASSGGPGSSSTDTQYF.

The V call is TRBV11-3, the J call TRBJ2-7, with 7 bases lining up with TRBD2. The V gene's germline CDR1 is SGHNT and CDR2 YENEEA. Losses at the gene ends were 5 bases for V and 2 bases for J; bases not matched to a gene: 6. The CDR3 is made up of 14 amino acids. The CDR3 sequence is CASSPAGKTYEQYF. The CDR3 nucleotides are TGTGCCAGCAGCCCAGCGGGAAAAACCTACGAGCAGTACTTC.

The gene calls are TRBV6-1 and TRBJ1-6; possible D gene TRBD1, 6 bases. Looked up from germline, CDR1 is MNHNS and CDR2 is SASEGT. There are 15 residues in the CDR3. Trimming shortened V by 5 bases and J by 10 bases, and 18 bases separated the two germline ends. The CDR3, as DNA: TGTGCCAGCAGTAACCGGGACATTTCGTTCTCACCCCTCCACTTT. Its translation is CASSNRDISFSPLHF.

About this clone itself: Other nucleotide sequences from this sample produce the same CDR3. The gene calls are TRBV7-2 and TRBJ2-3, with D uncertain. Trimming left V 0 bases short and J 6 bases short, with 1 base between. The CDR3 extends over 11 amino acids. Looked up from germline, CDR1 is SGHTA and CDR2 is FQGNSA. CDR3 nucleotides: TGTGCCAGCAGCTTAGCTGATACGCAGTATTTT. Its protein is CASSLADTQYF.

The chain has TRBV7-3 and TRBJ2-1, with 8 bases lining up with TRBD2. Germline assignment: CDR1 SGHTA and CDR2 FQGTGA. The CDR3 loop spans 16 amino acids. J lost 6 bases, V lost 0 bases, and 7 bases had no gene match. The DNA of the CDR3 is TGTGCCAGCAGCTTAACGTTAAGGACTAGCTTCAATGAGCAGTTCTTC. As protein: CASSLTLRTSFNEQFF.

This chain connects TRBV11-3 to TRBJ2-7; no definite D call. Germline CDR1 and CDR2: SGHNT and YENEEA. The V end was cut by 1 base, the J end by 4 bases, with 8 bases between. The CDR3 runs to 13 residues. The CDR3 is CASSLGPRYEQYF. DNA of the CDR3: TGTGCCAGCAGCTTAGGGCCGCGGTACGAGCAGTACTTC.

The chain joins TRBV5-1 to TRBJ2-2; 8 bases agree with TRBD2. Germline CDR1 and CDR2: SGHRS and YFSETQ. The CDR3 contains 15 residues. V gave up 2 bases and J gave up 5 bases; unmatched junction bases: 5. CDR3 DNA: TGCGCCAGCAGCTTCGGGGGCGGGAGGACCGGGGAGCTGTTTTTT. Residues: CASSFGGGRTGELFF.

The chain uses TRBV13 and TRBJ1-1; no reliable D call. CDR1 and CDR2 from the germline V gene are PRHDT and FYEKMQ (reference sequence). The CDR3 has 14 residues. V lost 6 bases and J 1 base, leaving 12 bases between the germline ends. The DNA of the CDR3 is TGTGCCAGCAGACCGAGGACGGGGAACACTGAAGCTTTCTTT. Protein sequence: CASRPRTGNTEAFF.

This clone was recorded only once. J is TRBJ2-3 and V is TRBV10-1, with D uncertain. The CDR3 has 12 residues. Germline loops: CDR1 WNHNN, CDR2 SYGVQD (reference sequence). V gave up 4 bases and J gave up 0 bases, with 2 bases separating them. The CDR3 loop reads CASSVSTDTQYF. CDR3 nucleotides: TGCGCCAGCAGTGTGAGCACAGATACGCAGTATTTT.

The chain carries TRBV5-1 and TRBJ1-2; TRBD1 agrees at 7 bases. The germline V gene encodes CDR1 SGHRS and CDR2 YFSETQ. The CDR3 consists of 15 residues. V lost 4 bases to trimming and J lost 4 bases; unmatched junction nucleotides: 10. The CDR3 spells CASSDSPRGSYGYTF. The CDR3 bases are TGCGCCAGCAGCGACTCACCCAGGGGGAGCTATGGCTACACCTTC.

The chain combines TRBV5-4 with TRBJ1-1, with D possibly TRBD1 on 5 matching bases. Trimming removed 6 bases from V and 3 bases from J, with 24 bases in between. This CDR3 has 17 residues. CDR1 is SGHNT, CDR2 YYREEE, per germline (reference sequence). Written as DNA, the CDR3 is TGTGCCAGCAAAGATAACAGGTTCAGATTACGGGACACTGAAGCTTTCTTT. Protein sequence: CASKDNRFRLRDTEAFF.